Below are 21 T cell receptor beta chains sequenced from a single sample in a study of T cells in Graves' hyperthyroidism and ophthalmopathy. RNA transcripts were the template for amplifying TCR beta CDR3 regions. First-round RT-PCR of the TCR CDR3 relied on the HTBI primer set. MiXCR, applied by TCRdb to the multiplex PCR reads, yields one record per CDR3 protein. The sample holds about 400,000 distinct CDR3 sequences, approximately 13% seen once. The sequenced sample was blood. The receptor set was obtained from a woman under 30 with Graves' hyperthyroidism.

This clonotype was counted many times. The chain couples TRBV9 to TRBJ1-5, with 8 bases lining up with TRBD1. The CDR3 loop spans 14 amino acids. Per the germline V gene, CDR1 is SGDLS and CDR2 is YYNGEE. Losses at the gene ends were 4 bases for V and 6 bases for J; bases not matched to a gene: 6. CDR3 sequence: CASSLRTGSQPQHF. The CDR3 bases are TGTGCCAGCAGCCTTAGGACAGGGAGTCAGCCCCAGCATTTT.

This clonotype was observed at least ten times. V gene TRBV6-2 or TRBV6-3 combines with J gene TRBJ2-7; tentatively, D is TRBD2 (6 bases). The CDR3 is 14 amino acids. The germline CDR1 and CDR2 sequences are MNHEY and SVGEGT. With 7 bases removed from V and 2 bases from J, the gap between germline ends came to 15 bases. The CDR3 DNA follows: TGTGCCAGCACCCCGGGACTCCAAACCTACGAGCAGTACTTC. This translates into CASTPGLQTYEQYF.

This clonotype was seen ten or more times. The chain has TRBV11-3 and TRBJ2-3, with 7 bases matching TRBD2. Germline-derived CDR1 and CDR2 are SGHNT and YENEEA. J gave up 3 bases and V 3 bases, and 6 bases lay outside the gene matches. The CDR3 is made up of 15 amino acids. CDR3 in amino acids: CASSLTGTTTDTQYF. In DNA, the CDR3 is TGTGCCAGCAGCTTGACCGGGACTACTACAGATACGCAGTATTTT.

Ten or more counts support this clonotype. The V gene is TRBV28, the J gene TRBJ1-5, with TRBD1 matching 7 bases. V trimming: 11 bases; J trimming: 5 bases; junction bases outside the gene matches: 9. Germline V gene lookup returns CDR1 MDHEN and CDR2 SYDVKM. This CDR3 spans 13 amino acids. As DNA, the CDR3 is TGTGCCGGGGGGACAGCCCGTGATCAGCCCCAGCATTTT. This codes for CAGGTARDQPQHF.

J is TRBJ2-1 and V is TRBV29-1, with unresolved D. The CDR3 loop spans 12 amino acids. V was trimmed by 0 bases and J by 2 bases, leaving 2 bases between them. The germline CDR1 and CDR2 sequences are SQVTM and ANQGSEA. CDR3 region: CSVEETYNEQFF. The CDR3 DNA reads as TGCAGCGTTGAAGAGACCTACAATGAGCAGTTCTTC.

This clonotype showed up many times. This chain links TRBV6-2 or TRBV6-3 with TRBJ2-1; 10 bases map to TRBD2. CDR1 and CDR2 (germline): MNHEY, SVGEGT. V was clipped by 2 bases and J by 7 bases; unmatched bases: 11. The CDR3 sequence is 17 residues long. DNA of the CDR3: TGTGCCAGCAGTTACGGTGGGGCTAGCGGGAGTCGGAATGAGCAGTTCTTC. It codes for CASSYGGASGSRNEQFF.

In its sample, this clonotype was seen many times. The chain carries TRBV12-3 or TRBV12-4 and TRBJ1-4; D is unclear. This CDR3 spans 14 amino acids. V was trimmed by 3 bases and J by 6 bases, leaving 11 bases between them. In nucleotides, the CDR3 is TGTGCCAGCAGTTTTCGGTACTTGGATGAAAAACTGTTTTTT. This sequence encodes CASSFRYLDEKLFF.

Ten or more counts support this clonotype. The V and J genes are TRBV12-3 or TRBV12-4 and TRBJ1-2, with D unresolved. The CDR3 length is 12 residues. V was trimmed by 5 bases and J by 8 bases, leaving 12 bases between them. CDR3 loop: CASSPKVSGYTF. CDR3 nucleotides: TGTGCCAGCAGTCCCAAGGTGAGCGGCTACACCTTC.

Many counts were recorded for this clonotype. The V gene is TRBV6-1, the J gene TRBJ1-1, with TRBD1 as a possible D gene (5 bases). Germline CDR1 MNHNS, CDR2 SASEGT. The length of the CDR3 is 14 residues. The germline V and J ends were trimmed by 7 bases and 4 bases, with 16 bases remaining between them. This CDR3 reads CASMQPGGSTEAFF. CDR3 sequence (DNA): TGTGCCAGCATGCAACCGGGGGGAAGCACTGAAGCTTTCTTT.

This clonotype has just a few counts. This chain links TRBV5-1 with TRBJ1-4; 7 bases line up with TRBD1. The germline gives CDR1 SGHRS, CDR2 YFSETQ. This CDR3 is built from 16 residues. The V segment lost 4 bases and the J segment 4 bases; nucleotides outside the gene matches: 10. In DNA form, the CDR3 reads TGCGCCAGCAGCCCGGAGGGCAGGGGGGGTAATGAAAAACTGTTTTTT. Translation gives CASSPEGRGGNEKLFF.

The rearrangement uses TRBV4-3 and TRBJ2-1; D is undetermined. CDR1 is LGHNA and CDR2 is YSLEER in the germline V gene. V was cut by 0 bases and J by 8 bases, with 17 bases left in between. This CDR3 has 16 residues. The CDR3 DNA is TGCGCCAGCAGCCAAGATTGGCAGCAAATTCTCTATGAGCAGTTCTTC. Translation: CASSQDWQQILYEQFF.

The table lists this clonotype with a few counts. DNA for the CDR3: TGTGCCGGCTTGGATACAGATACGCAGTATTTT. It encodes CAGLDTDTQYF. This chain connects TRBV2 to TRBJ2-3; D not certain. Germline V gene sequence: CDR1 SNHLY, CDR2 FYNNEI. The CDR3 spans 11 residues. V shed 11 bases and J shed 3 bases, with 9 bases lying between them.

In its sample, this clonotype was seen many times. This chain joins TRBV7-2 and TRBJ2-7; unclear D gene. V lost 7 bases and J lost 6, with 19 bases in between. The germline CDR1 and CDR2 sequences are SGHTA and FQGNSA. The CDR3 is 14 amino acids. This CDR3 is CASTLWAGRSEQYF. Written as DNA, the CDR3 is TGTGCCAGCACCCTCTGGGCAGGTCGGAGCGAGCAGTACTTC.

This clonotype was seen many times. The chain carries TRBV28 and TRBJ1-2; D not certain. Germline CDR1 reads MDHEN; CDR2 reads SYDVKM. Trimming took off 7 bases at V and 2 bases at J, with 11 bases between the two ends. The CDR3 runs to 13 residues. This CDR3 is CASTMRGNYGYTF. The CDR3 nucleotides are TGTGCCAGCACTATGCGGGGAAACTATGGCTACACCTTC.

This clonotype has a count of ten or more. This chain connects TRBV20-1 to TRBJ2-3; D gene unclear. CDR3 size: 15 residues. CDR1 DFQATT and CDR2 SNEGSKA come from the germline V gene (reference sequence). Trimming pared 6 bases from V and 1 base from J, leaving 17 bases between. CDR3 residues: CSAPPGGLGTDTQYF. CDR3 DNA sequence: TGCAGTGCACCACCCGGCGGCCTTGGCACAGATACGCAGTATTTT.

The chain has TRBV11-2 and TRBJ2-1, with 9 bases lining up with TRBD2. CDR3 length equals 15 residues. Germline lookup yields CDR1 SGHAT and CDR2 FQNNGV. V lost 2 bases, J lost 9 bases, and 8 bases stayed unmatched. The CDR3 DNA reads TGTGCCAGCAGCTTAAGCGGGAGGACATTGGGTGAGCAGTTCTTC. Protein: CASSLSGRTLGEQFF. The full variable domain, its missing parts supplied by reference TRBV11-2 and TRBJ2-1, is EAGVAQSPRYKIIEKRQSVAFWCNPISGHATLYWYQQILGQGPKLLIQFQNNGVVDDSQLPKDRFSAERLKGVDSTLKIQPAKLEDSAVYLCASSLSGRTLGEQFFGPGTRLTVL.

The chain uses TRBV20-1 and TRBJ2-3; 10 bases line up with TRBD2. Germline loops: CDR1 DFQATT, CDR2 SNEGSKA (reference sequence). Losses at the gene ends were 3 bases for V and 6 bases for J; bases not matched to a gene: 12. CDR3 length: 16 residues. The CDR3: CSASGAAGGLLDTQYF. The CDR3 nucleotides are TGCAGTGCTAGTGGGGCAGCGGGGGGGCTTTTGGATACGCAGTATTTT.

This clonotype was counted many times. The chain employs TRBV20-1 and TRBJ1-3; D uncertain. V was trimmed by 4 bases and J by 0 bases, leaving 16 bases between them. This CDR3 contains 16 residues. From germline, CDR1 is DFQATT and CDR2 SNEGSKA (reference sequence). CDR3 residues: CSAIPGWSSSGNTIYF. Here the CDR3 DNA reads TGCAGTGCTATACCCGGCTGGTCCAGCTCTGGAAACACCATATATTTT.

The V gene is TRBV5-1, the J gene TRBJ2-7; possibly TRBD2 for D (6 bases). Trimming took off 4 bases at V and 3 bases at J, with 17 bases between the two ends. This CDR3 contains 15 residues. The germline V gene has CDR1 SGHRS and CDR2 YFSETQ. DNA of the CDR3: TGCGCCAGCAGCCCGGCGGGGACTGCCATCTACGAGCAGTACTTC. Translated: CASSPAGTAIYEQYF. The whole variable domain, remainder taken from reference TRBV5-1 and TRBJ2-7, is KAGVTQTPRYLIKTRGQQVTLSCSPISGHRSVSWYQQTPGQGLQFLFEYFSETQRNKGNFPGRFSGRQFSNSRSEMNVSTLELGDSALYLCASSPAGTAIYEQYFGPGTRLTVT.

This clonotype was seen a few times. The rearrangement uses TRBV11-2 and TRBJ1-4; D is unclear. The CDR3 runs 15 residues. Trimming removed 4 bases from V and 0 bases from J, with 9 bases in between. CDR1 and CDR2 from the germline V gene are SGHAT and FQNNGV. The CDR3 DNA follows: TGTGCCAGCAGCTACAGCGTTGCAACTAATGAAAAACTGTTTTTT. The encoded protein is CASSYSVATNEKLFF.

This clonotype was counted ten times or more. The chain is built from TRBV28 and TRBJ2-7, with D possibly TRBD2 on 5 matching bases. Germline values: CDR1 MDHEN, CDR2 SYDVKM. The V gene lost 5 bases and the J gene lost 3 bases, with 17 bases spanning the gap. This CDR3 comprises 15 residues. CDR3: CASSPGTGTVYEQYF. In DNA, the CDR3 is TGTGCCAGCAGTCCTGGCACGGGAACAGTCTACGAGCAGTACTTC.